This T cell receptor beta chain was obtained from a study of OX40 agonist ivuxolimab in advanced cancers. Autoimmune disease history or systemic immunosuppression excluded patients. Notes on this clone: Antigen specificity is unknown.

Study-wide points: Among the nonresponders, some also had low normalized T-cell clonal expansion.

The method was immunoSEQ multiplex PCR; TCRdb's version includes in-frame clones alone and lacks a portion of them. The table lists tens of thousands of clones, about nine tenths of them singletons. This specimen was CD4+ or CD8+ T cells sorted from blood, taken in a trial of the OX40 agonist ivuxolimab. The clonotype originates from an adult with an advanced solid tumor such as melanoma, head and neck, liver or kidney cancer.

The CDR3 DNA sequence: TGCGCCAGCAGCTTGAACGGCCTGGCAGAAGCTTTCTTT. Translation: CASSLNGLAEAFF. The chain couples TRBV5-1 to TRBJ1-1; D is unclear. Per germline, CDR1 SGHRS and CDR2 YFSETQ. V lost 1 base and J lost 8, with 12 bases in between. There are 13 residues in the CDR3. Variable domain in full (rest from reference TRBV5-1 and TRBJ1-1): KAGVTQTPRYLIKTRGQQVTLSCSPISGHRSVSWYQQTPGQGLQFLFEYFSETQRNKGNFPGRFSGRQFSNSRSEMNVSTLELGDSALYLCASSLNGLAEAFFGQGTRLTVV.